This TCR beta chain was sequenced during a study of shared clonotypes between healthy human individuals. Whole-study findings and limits: Sequencing depth was expected to affect clonotype sharing among donors. Enrolling few donors narrowed the genetic and exposure-history diversity that was represented.

Losses at the gene ends were 4 bases for V and 1 base for J; bases not matched to a gene: 8. This CDR3 region has 15 residues. Germline lookup yields CDR1 SGHRS and CDR2 YFSETQ. This clone was picked up a small number of times. The antigen remains undetermined. In the same sample, other DNA sequences code for this CDR3. Execution of the assay was at deep level. The unsorted PBMC replicate PCRs were performed with approximately 0.3 ug DNA, some 30,000 T cell genomes. The protocol was immunoSEQ multiplex PCR, while the TCRdb copy is restricted to in-frame clones and leaves out a portion. The sample contains about 500,000 clones, roughly three quarters of which appear only once.

The source material was PBMCs. The chain uses TRBV5-1 and TRBJ2-7; 7 bases agree with TRBD2. The receptor's source is a woman aged 40 to 55 in good health. Some clones in this sample may be carry-over from other donors' samples. CDR3 sequence reads: CASSLSGTRSYEQYF. The CDR3 DNA reads TGCGCCAGCAGCCTAAGCGGGACCAGATCCTACGAGCAGTACTTC.